Presented here are 28 T cell receptor beta chains from one specimen sequenced in a study of a mutant IDH1 vaccine in newly diagnosed glioma. What these receptors recognize is not known. Time point here: week 35, safety follow-up. Doses comprised 300 ug of mutant IDH1 20-mer peptide each, plus topical imiquimod. Sequenced by immunoSEQ multiplex PCR; TCRdb stores in-frame clones only, minus some. The sample lists about 68,000 clones, 80% to 85% occurring once. Material: PBMCs, obtained from a glioma patient whose treatment included an IDH1 peptide vaccine. The receptors come from a young man with glioma.

This clone appeared a few times. V gene TRBV6-1 combines with J gene TRBJ1-1, with TRBD1 matching over 8 bases. Germline lookup yields CDR1 MNHNS and CDR2 SASEGT. This CDR3 spans 13 amino acids. The J segment lost 5 bases and the V segment lost 6 bases, leaving 5 bases of the junction unmatched. In nucleotides, the CDR3 is TGTGCCAGCAGACAGGGGGTGGGAACTGAAGCTTTCTTT. Translated: CASRQGVGTEAFF.

The chain joins TRBV6-5 to TRBJ2-7; 7 positions agree with TRBD1. The germline V gene encodes CDR1 MNHEY and CDR2 SVGAGI. Unmatched junction bases numbered 6, after V lost 2 bases and J lost 2 bases. The CDR3 is 15 amino acids. CDR3: CASSYRDRAPYEQYF. The CDR3, as DNA: TGTGCCAGCAGTTACCGCGACAGGGCGCCCTACGAGCAGTACTTC.

The rearrangement links TRBV7-6 to TRBJ1-1; no firm D call. Trimming removed 2 bases at V and 6 bases at J, with 16 bases between. The germline V gene encodes CDR1 SGHVS and CDR2 FNYEAQ. CDR3 length: 15 amino acids. Here the CDR3 reads CASSLRSEGTAEAFF. CDR3 coding DNA: TGTGCCAGCAGCTTAAGGTCCGAGGGAACAGCTGAAGCTTTCTTT.

The chain uses TRBV2 and TRBJ1-1; 10 nucleotides align to TRBD1. In germline, CDR1 is SNHLY, CDR2 FYNNEI. CDR3 length: 15 residues. J was trimmed by 7 bases and V by 6 bases; bases with no gene match: 11. The CDR3 DNA is TGTGCCAGCAGGGGACGGACAGGGGGGCGCATTGAAGCTTTCTTT. Translating it yields CASRGRTGGRIEAFF.

V usage is TRBV2 and J usage is TRBJ2-2; D gene ambiguous. V dropped 8 bases and J dropped 6 bases, with 16 bases sitting between them. The CDR3 has 14 amino acids. Germline CDR1 reads SNHLY; CDR2 reads FYNNEI. As DNA, the CDR3 is TGTGCCAGCGTCCGACCGGACCATCCCGGGGAGCTGTTTTTT. Translated: CASVRPDHPGELFF. The whole variable domain, remainder taken from reference TRBV2 and TRBJ2-2, is EPEVTQTPSHQVTQMGQEVILRCVPISNHLYFYWYRQILGQKVEFLVSFYNNEISEKSEIFDDQFSVERPDGSNFTLKIRSTKLEDSAMYFCASVRPDHPGELFFGEGSRLTVL.

Written as DNA, the CDR3 is TGTGCCAGTAGTATAGTTACGGGAGGCTACACCTTC. Translation gives CASSIVTGGYTF. The V and J genes are TRBV19 and TRBJ1-2, with D hard to call. Trimming took off 1 base at V and 8 bases at J, with 8 bases between the two ends. The CDR3 length is 12 residues. CDR1 LNHDA and CDR2 SQIVND come from the germline V gene (reference sequence). Drawing the rest from reference TRBV19 and TRBJ1-2, the complete variable domain is DGGITQSPKYLFRKEGQNVTLSCEQNLNHDAMYWYRQDPGQGLRLIYYSQIVNDFQKGDIAEGYSVSREKKESFPLTVTSAQKNPTAFYLCASSIVTGGYTFGSGTRLTVV.

The V and J genes are TRBV7-2 and TRBJ1-2; D not resolved. Germline loops: CDR1 SGHTA, CDR2 FQGNSA. Trimming shortened V by 2 bases and J by 6 bases, and 7 bases separated the two germline ends. The CDR3 consists of 12 residues. The CDR3 nucleotides are TGTGCCAGCAGCTTAAGTCTTGATGGCTACACCTTC. It specifies CASSLSLDGYTF.

This chain uses TRBV27 with TRBJ2-5, with TRBD2 matching over 7 bases. V was pared by 7 bases and J by 4 bases, with 21 bases of the junction left unmatched. Germline V lookup: CDR1 MNHEY, CDR2 SMNVEV (reference sequence). There are 18 residues in the CDR3. The CDR3 DNA is TGTGCCAGCACCCCCAAGCCTAGCGGCGCAAGACGAGGAGAGACCCAGTACTTC. Its protein product is CASTPKPSGARRGETQYF.

The chain joins TRBV10-3 to TRBJ1-1, with TRBD1 identical over 7 bases. Per the germline V gene, CDR1 is ENHRY and CDR2 is SYGVKD. V dropped 6 bases and J dropped 1; count of bases not matched to a gene: 5. The CDR3 consists of 14 residues. CDR3 sequence (DNA): TGTGCCATCAGATTACAGGGGCCGAACACTGAAGCTTTCTTT. Protein: CAIRLQGPNTEAFF.

The genes are TRBV9 and TRBJ2-3, with D perhaps assigned TRBD1 or TRBD2 (5 bases each). The CDR3 has 15 residues. The V end lost 3 bases, the J end lost 4 bases, and 15 bases lay between the germline ends. Germline CDR1 and CDR2: SGDLS and YYNGEE. The CDR3 DNA reads TGTGCCAGCAGCGCATGGGGGACGCAGGCAGATACGCAGTATTTT. It is translated as CASSAWGTQADTQYF.

A few counts support this clone. Written as DNA, the CDR3 is TGTGCCAGTAGGATATGGGTTCAGGGTAATAATCAGCCCCAGCATTTT. Translating it yields CASRIWVQGNNQPQHF. The rearrangement joins TRBV19 to TRBJ1-5; TRBD1 is a possible D gene (5 bases). The CDR3 runs to 16 residues. Per the germline V gene, CDR1 is LNHDA and CDR2 is SQIVND (reference sequence). Trimming took 6 bases from V and 4 from J, leaving 19 bases between them.

The V call is TRBV7-2, the J call TRBJ1-2; a weak D match, TRBD1 (6 bases). Germline lookup yields CDR1 SGHTA and CDR2 FQGNSA. V lost 6 bases and J lost 4, with 12 bases in between. The CDR3 has 13 amino acids. CDR3 sequence: CASRPDRTYGYTF. The CDR3 DNA reads TGTGCCAGCAGACCCGACAGGACCTATGGCTACACCTTC.

The gene calls are TRBV9 and TRBJ2-7; D is possibly TRBD2 (5 bases). CDR3 length: 12 amino acids. V was clipped by 4 bases and J by 11 bases, with 16 bases between them. Looked up from germline, CDR1 is SGDLS and CDR2 is YYNGEE. The chain's CDR3 is CASSPYEGRKYF. CDR3 nucleotides: TGTGCCAGCAGCCCCTATGAGGGCAGAAAGTACTTC.

This chain connects TRBV7-2 to TRBJ1-3, with TRBD1 as a possible D gene (5 bases). Germline V gene data show CDR1 as SGHTA and CDR2 as FQGNSA. V was trimmed by 2 bases and J by 4 bases, leaving 15 bases between them. CDR3 length: 16 residues. CDR3 coding DNA: TGTGCCAGCAGCTTAAAAGCCCAGGGATCCGGAAACACCATATATTTT. This encodes CASSLKAQGSGNTIYF. The full variable domain, with the rest looked up from reference TRBV7-2 and TRBJ1-3, is GAGVSQSPSNKVTEKGKDVELRCDPISGHTALYWYRQSLGQGLEFLIYFQGNSAPDKSGLPSDRFSAERTGGSVSTLTIQRTQQEDSAVYLCASSLKAQGSGNTIYFGEGSWLTVV.

This chain links TRBV5-1 with TRBJ2-3; the match to TRBD1 covers 11 bases. Germline V gene sequence: CDR1 SGHRS, CDR2 YFSETQ. The V gene end was trimmed by 4 bases and the J gene end by 8 bases; junction bases not matched to a gene: 15. CDR3 size: 17 residues. CDR3 DNA sequence: TGCGCCAGCAGCCCCGGGACAGGGGGGACTGGCAACCCTACGCAGTATTTT. This translates into CASSPGTGGTGNPTQYF.

This clone was seen more than once but under ten times. The chain combines TRBV7-9 with TRBJ1-1; D is unresolved. Trimming removed 2 bases from V and 0 bases from J, with 7 bases in between. CDR1 and CDR2 from the germline V gene are SEHNR and FQNEAQ (reference sequence). The CDR3 is made up of 14 amino acids. CDR3 sequence: CASSLKRVNTEAFF. The CDR3 nucleotides read TGTGCCAGCAGCTTAAAGAGGGTGAACACTGAAGCTTTCTTT.

The genes are TRBV5-4 and TRBJ2-7, with TRBD2 as a possible D gene (6 bases). Trimming took off 6 bases at V and 2 bases at J, with 15 bases between the two ends. Germline assignment: CDR1 SGHNT and CDR2 YYREEE (reference sequence). The CDR3 has 14 amino acids. CDR3 sequence reads: CASTAGLGAYEQYF. CDR3 bases: TGTGCCAGCACGGCGGGACTTGGGGCCTACGAGCAGTACTTC.

The chain recombines TRBV7-9 with TRBJ2-7; TRBD1 agrees at 10 bases. J lost 3 bases, V lost 5 bases, and 7 bases had no gene match. This CDR3 has 15 residues. Looked up from germline, CDR1 is SEHNR and CDR2 is FQNEAQ (reference sequence). The CDR3 nucleotides read TGTGCCAGCAGCCCTTCGGGACAGGGGAGCTACGAGCAGTACTTC. Residues: CASSPSGQGSYEQYF.

The rearrangement joins TRBV5-6 to TRBJ2-7, with 7 nucleotides matching TRBD2. Germline V gene lookup returns CDR1 SGHDT and CDR2 YYEEEE. The V segment lost 3 bases and the J segment 0 bases; nucleotides outside the gene matches: 9. CDR3 length: 16 residues. CDR3 sequence: CASSWTRGSYSYEQYF. The DNA for the CDR3 is TGTGCCAGCAGCTGGACGCGGGGGTCCTACTCCTACGAGCAGTACTTC.

There are a few counts of this clone. This rearrangement joins TRBV6-1 to TRBJ1-1; tentatively, D is TRBD1 (5 bases). Germline V gene data show CDR1 as MNHNS and CDR2 as SASEGT. The CDR3 sequence is 15 residues long. The germline V and J ends were trimmed by 3 bases and 0 bases, with 11 bases remaining between them. Written as DNA, the CDR3 is TGTGCCAGCAGTGACAGGGAAGCCATGAACACTGAAGCTTTCTTT. This sequence encodes CASSDREAMNTEAFF.

The chain couples TRBV7-3 to TRBJ1-2; 7 bases align to TRBD1. This CDR3 region has 14 residues. Germline CDR1 is SGHTA and CDR2 is FQGTGA. With 5 bases clipped from V and 4 bases from J, the junction kept 7 bases outside the gene matches. The CDR3 loop is CASSVRDRIYGYTF. The CDR3 DNA is TGTGCCAGCAGCGTACGGGACAGAATCTATGGCTACACCTTC.

The chain employs TRBV27 and TRBJ2-7, with 10 bases fitting TRBD2. J lost 5 bases, V lost 5 bases, and 3 bases had no gene match. The CDR3 is 13 residues long. Germline CDR1 reads MNHEY; CDR2 reads SMNVEV (reference sequence). In DNA form, the CDR3 reads TGTGCCAGCAGTCTAGCGGGAGCCCACGAGCAGTACTTC. It yields the protein CASSLAGAHEQYF.

This CDR3 is CASSALAGGRGDTQYF. The CDR3 nucleotides are TGTGCCAGCAGTGCCCTAGCGGGGGGAAGGGGAGATACGCAGTATTTT. V gene TRBV6-1 combines with J gene TRBJ2-3; 11 bases line up with TRBD2. Germline CDR1 is MNHNS and CDR2 is SASEGT. The CDR3 is 16 residues long. V shed 4 bases and J 5 bases; nucleotides not matched to a gene: 8.

The sample holds a few counts of this clone. The chain has TRBV29-1 and TRBJ1-2; D call uncertain. Trimming cost V 3 bases and J 4 bases, with 12 bases left between them. This CDR3 has 13 amino acids. Germline values: CDR1 SQVTM, CDR2 ANQGSEA. The CDR3 loop is CSVDSGRSYGYTF. The CDR3 DNA sequence: TGCAGCGTTGATAGTGGCAGGAGCTATGGCTACACCTTC.

The rearrangement uses TRBV5-6 and TRBJ1-1; D perhaps matches TRBD1 (5 bases). V dropped 3 bases and J dropped 1 base, with 10 bases sitting between them. The CDR3 spans 14 residues. CDR1 and CDR2 (germline): SGHDT, YYEEEE. CDR3 sequence (DNA): TGTGCCAGCAGCTCGGGACTGAAGAACACTGAAGCTTTCTTT. It translates to CASSSGLKNTEAFF.

V gene TRBV28 combines with J gene TRBJ2-7; D gene ambiguous. The CDR3 contains 14 residues. Germline CDR1 MDHEN, CDR2 SYDVKM. Between the trimmed V and J ends, which lost 4 bases and 1 base, there was a span of 11 bases. The CDR3 loop reads CASSSHQPSYEQYF. The CDR3 nucleotides are TGTGCCAGCAGTTCCCATCAGCCGTCCTACGAGCAGTACTTC.

The chain links TRBV18 to TRBJ2-2; D is uncertain. Germline values: CDR1 KGHSH, CDR2 LQKENI. The CDR3 consists of 14 residues. V lost 2 bases and J lost 0, with 4 bases in between. DNA of the CDR3: TGTGCCAGCTCACCATCACCGAACACCGGGGAGCTGTTTTTT. Its translation is CASSPSPNTGELFF.

J is TRBJ2-4 and V is TRBV2, with D maybe TRBD1 (6 bases). Germline V lookup: CDR1 SNHLY, CDR2 FYNNEI. The CDR3 is 14 amino acids. Trimming pared 7 bases from V and 5 bases from J, leaving 15 bases between. The CDR3 DNA sequence: TGTGCCAGCATGACAATGGGGGCCGAAAACATTCAGTACTTC. This gives the protein CASMTMGAENIQYF.